The present entry profiles one T cell receptor (beta chain) with its context. CDR3 size: 12 residues. Germline V gene lookup returns CDR1 GTSNPN and CDR2 SVGIG (reference sequence). V gave up 6 bases and J gave up 2 bases; unmatched junction bases: 3. This specimen comes from a study of OX40 agonist ivuxolimab in advanced cancers. The protocol was immunoSEQ multiplex PCR, while the TCRdb copy is restricted to in-frame clones and leaves out a portion. The sample yields 70,000 to 95,000 clones, 92% seen once. The gene calls are TRBV30 and TRBJ2-7; TRBD2 aligns across 8 bases. Sample: CD4+ or CD8+ T cells sorted from blood, taken in a trial of the OX40 agonist ivuxolimab. This sequence was found in an adult with an advanced solid tumor such as melanoma, head and neck, liver or kidney cancer. The CDR3 loop reads CACSGGAYEQYF. The CDR3 nucleotides read TGTGCCTGCTCGGGGGGGGCCTACGAGCAGTACTTC.